This T cell receptor (beta chain) came from a study of blood T cells in healthy people across ages. A J-beta primer mix and a sample-barcoded 5' primer were used in a second PCR of roughly 6 to 11 cycles. One entry per CDR3 protein results from TCRdb running MiXCR on the 5' RACE reads. The sample contains about 1.6 million distinct CDR3 sequences, about 32% of which appear only once. Study-wide findings and caveats: The CMV status of each donor remained undetermined, and this could have confounded shifts in expanded clonotypes. The lack of PBMC sorting stopped any conclusive naive versus antigen-experienced comparison.

Per germline, CDR1 DFQATT and CDR2 SNEGSKA (reference sequence). The CDR3 runs 12 residues. The germline V and J ends were trimmed by 3 bases and 3 bases, with 8 bases remaining between them. Turning to this clonotype: What it binds is unknown. A much more abundant neighbour one base away suggests this may be a read error.

This receptor was identified in a woman in her twenties or thirties in good health. Source material: blood. The chain employs TRBV20-1 and TRBJ1-1; no firm D call. The CDR3 nucleotides are TGCAGTGCTAGGGGTAGGGACACTGAAGCTTTCTTT. It codes for CSARGRDTEAFF.